The 5 T cell receptor beta chains presented below share a single source sample, sequenced in a study of cytomegalovirus exposure and HLA in healthy donors. Researchers ran the PCR with 60 Vbeta and 13 Jbeta primers. Sequencing was performed with immunoSEQ multiplex PCR; in TCRdb, only in-frame clones are kept and a portion is missing. In the table there are about 59,000 clones, 80% of which are singletons. Sample: PBMCs. The receptors originated from a woman in her thirties or forties in good health and CMV-seronegative.

This chain uses TRBV7-9 with TRBJ1-4, with a possible D match to TRBD1 (6 bases). Germline V lookup: CDR1 SEHNR, CDR2 FQNEAQ (reference sequence). V was trimmed by 1 base and J by 0 bases, leaving 9 bases between them. The CDR3 sequence is 16 residues long. CDR3 in amino acids: CASSLGAGATNEKLFF. The CDR3 bases are TGTGCCAGCAGCTTAGGTGCAGGGGCAACTAATGAAAAACTGTTTTTT.

This rearrangement joins TRBV21-1 to TRBJ2-1; TRBD2 is the table's D call and was not checked against the DNA. TRBV21-1 represents a pseudogene. This CDR3 is 15 amino acids long. The CDR3 DNA reads TGTGCCAGCAGCAACTCCCCTAGCGGTTACAATGAGCAGTTCTTC. This gives the protein CASSNSPSGYNEQFF.

This chain links TRBV6-8 with TRBJ2-3; D is unclear. The V and J ends lost 2 bases and 14 bases respectively, with 11 bases between them. The CDR3 covers 11 residues. Germline CDR1 is MNHGY and CDR2 is SAAAGT. Here the CDR3 DNA reads TGTGCCAGCAGTTACCACGTCCAGGTGTATTTT. Encoded protein: CASSYHVQVYF.

CDR3 sequence reads: CASSVDQGSNQPQHF. CDR3 DNA sequence: TGTGCCAGCAGCGTAGACCAGGGGAGCAATCAGCCCCAGCATTTT. This chain joins TRBV9 and TRBJ1-5, with D perhaps TRBD1 (6 bases). Trimming shortened V by 0 bases and J by 1 base, and 8 bases separated the two germline ends. Germline V gene lookup returns CDR1 SGDLS and CDR2 YYNGEE. The CDR3 totals 15 residues.

The V call is TRBV2, the J call TRBJ1-4; D gene unclear. CDR3 length equals 14 residues. With 2 bases removed from V and 7 bases from J, the gap between germline ends came to 11 bases. Germline lookup yields CDR1 SNHLY and CDR2 FYNNEI. CDR3 protein: CASSETQASEKLFF. The CDR3 DNA follows: TGTGCCAGCAGTGAAACGCAGGCGTCTGAAAAACTGTTTTTT.